This T cell receptor (beta chain) was recovered during a study of tumor-infiltrating lymphocytes in oesophageal squamous cell carcinoma. Germline lookup yields CDR1 SGHTA and CDR2 FQGNSA. The CDR3 consists of 16 residues. Each CDR3 protein gets one entry after TCRdb re-called the PCR reads with MiXCR. In the table there are approximately 8,700 distinct CDR3 sequences, around two thirds of which are singletons. Specimen: esophageal tumor tissue. The gene calls are TRBV7-2 and TRBJ2-5, with a possible D match to TRBD1 (6 bases). The end of the DNA aligns better with TRBJ2-1, so the J call may be wrong. The source of this sequence is a female donor with esophageal squamous cell carcinoma. The CDR3: CASSLVSGIRGNEQFF. As DNA, the CDR3 is TGTGCCAGCAGCTTAGTGTCCGGGATCAGGGGCAATGAGCAGTTCTTC.